This T cell receptor beta chain came from a study of T cell responses to AZD1222 COVID-19 vaccine. Across the whole study: Second-dose groups at about 4 or about 12 weeks were pooled. Findings and limits, study-wide: Breadth and depth of Spike-specific TCRs rose after two AZD1222 doses. Baseline seropositives among AZD1222 recipients totaled only 5 or 6. Sampled repertoires all dated from after the peak T cell response.

The table came from immunoSEQ multiplex PCR; TCRdb's copy has only in-frame clones and leaves some out. The sample carries approximately 90,000 clones, around 90% recorded once. Regarding this clone: What it recognizes is unknown.

The sample in question was peripheral blood, obtained on day 0 of AZD1222 vaccination. This TCR was sampled from an adult in good health.

The CDR3 reads CASRVGPYTEAFF. CDR3 DNA: TGTGCCAGCAGGGTCGGACCTTACACTGAAGCTTTCTTT. The chain couples TRBV27 to TRBJ1-1, with no clear D. Germline V gene lookup returns CDR1 MNHEY and CDR2 SMNVEV (reference sequence). The CDR3 extends over 13 amino acids. Trimming stripped 6 bases from V and 3 bases from J, with 11 bases between.